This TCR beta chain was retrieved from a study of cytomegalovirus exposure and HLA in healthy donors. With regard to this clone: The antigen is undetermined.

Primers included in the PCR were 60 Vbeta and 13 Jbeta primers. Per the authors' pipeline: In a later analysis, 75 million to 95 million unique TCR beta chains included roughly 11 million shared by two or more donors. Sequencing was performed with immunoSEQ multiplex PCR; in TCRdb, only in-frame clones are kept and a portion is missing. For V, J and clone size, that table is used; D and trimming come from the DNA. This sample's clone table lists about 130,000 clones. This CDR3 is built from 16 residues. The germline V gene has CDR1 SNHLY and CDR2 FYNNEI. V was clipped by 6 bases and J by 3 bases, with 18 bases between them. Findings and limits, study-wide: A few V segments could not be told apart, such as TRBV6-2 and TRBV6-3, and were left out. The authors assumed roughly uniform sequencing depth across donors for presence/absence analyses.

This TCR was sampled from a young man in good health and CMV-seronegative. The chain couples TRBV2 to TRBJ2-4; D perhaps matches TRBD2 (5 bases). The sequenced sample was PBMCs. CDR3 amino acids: CASRPSLRVGKNIQYF. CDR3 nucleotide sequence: TGTGCCAGCAGACCTTCATTGCGGGTCGGCAAAAACATTCAGTACTTC.